Listed here are 2 T cell receptor beta chains from one sample, sequenced in a study of cytomegalovirus exposure and HLA in healthy donors. Primers for the PCR totalled 60 Vbeta and 13 Jbeta. Method: immunoSEQ multiplex PCR; TCRdb's copy keeps in-frame clones and lacks some. The sample yields 130,000 or so clones, 8.5% to 10% seen once. Sequenced material: PBMCs. Source of these receptors: a man aged 35-49 years in good health and CMV-seronegative.

This clone was recorded a few times. The gene calls are TRBV6-5 and TRBJ2-2; possibly TRBD1 for D (6 bases). The CDR3 has 14 amino acids. Between the trimmed V and J ends, which lost 2 bases and 4 bases, there was a span of 8 bases. The germline CDR1 and CDR2 sequences are MNHEY and SVGAGI. CDR3 sequence (DNA): TGTGCCAGCAGTTACCTGACAGGCACCGGGGAGCTGTTTTTT. It is translated as CASSYLTGTGELFF.

The chain recombines TRBV18 with TRBJ1-1; 7 bases map to TRBD1. V trimming: 3 bases; J trimming: 1 base; junction bases outside the gene matches: 5. Germline values: CDR1 KGHSH, CDR2 LQKENI. This CDR3 contains 15 residues. CDR3 nucleotide sequence: TGTGCCAGCTCACCGGGACAGACCAAGAACACTGAAGCTTTCTTT. Translated: CASSPGQTKNTEAFF.